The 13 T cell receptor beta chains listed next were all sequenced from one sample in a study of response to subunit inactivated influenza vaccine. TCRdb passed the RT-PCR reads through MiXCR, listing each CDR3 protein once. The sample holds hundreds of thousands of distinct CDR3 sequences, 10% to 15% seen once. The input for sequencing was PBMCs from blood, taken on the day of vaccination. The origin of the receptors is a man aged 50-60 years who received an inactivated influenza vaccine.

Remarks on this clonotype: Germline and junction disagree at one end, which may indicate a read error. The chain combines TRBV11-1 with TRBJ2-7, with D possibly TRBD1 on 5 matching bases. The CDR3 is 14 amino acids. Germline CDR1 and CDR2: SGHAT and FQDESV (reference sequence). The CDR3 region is CASSFQGKPYEHYF. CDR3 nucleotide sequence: TGTGCCAGCAGCTTCCAGGGTAAACCCTACGAGCACTACTTC. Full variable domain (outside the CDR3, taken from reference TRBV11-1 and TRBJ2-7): EAEVAQSPRYKITEKSQAVAFWCDPISGHATLYWYRQILGQGPELLVQFQDESVVDDSQLPKDRFSAERLKGVDSTLKIQPAELGDSAMYLCASSFQGKPYEHYFGPGTRLTVT.

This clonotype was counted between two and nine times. The CDR3 reads CASSQVGRGPGTQYF. CDR3 nucleotides: TGCGCCAGCAGCCAAGTCGGGCGGGGGCCGGGGACCCAGTACTTC. The rearrangement uses TRBV4-1 and TRBJ2-5, with a tentative D call TRBD2 (7 bases). Germline V gene lookup returns CDR1 MGHRA and CDR2 YSYEKL. Between the trimmed V and J ends, which lost 1 base and 7 bases, there was a span of 16 bases. The CDR3 runs to 15 residues.

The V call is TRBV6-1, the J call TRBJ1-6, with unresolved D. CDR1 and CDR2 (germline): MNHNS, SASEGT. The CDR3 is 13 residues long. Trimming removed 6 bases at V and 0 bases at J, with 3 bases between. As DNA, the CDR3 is TGTGCCAGCAGGGGCTCCTATAATTCACCCCTCCACTTT. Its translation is CASRGSYNSPLHF.

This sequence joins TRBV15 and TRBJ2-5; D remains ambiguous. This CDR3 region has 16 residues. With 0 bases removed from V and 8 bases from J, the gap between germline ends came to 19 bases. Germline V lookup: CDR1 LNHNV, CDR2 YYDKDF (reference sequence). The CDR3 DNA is TGTGCCACCAGCAGAGAGCCTCTCCATGGCCTAGACACCCAGTACTTC. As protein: CATSREPLHGLDTQYF.

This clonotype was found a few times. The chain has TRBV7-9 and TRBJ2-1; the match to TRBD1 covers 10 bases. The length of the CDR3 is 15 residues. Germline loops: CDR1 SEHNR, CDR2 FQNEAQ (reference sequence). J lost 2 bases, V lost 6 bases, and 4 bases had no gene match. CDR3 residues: CASRTGTGAYNEQFF. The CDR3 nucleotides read TGTGCCAGCAGAACCGGGACAGGGGCCTACAATGAGCAGTTCTTC. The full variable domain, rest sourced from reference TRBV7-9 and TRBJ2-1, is DTGVSQNPRHKITKRGQNVTFRCDPISEHNRLYWYRQTLGQGPEFLTYFQNEAQLEKSRLLSDRFSAERPKGSFSTLEIQRTEQGDSAMYLCASRTGTGAYNEQFFGPGTRLTVL.

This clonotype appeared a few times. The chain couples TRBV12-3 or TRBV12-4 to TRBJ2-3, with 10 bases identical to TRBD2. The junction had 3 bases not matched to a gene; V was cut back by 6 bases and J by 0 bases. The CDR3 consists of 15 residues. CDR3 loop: CASRSSGGSTDTQYF. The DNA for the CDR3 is TGTGCCAGCAGATCTAGCGGGGGAAGCACAGATACGCAGTATTTT.

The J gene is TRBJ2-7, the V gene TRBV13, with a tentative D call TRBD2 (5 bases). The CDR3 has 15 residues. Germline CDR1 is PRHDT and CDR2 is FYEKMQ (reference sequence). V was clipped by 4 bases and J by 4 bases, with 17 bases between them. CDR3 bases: TGTGCCAGCAGCTCCGTCACTAGTCTCCTTTACGAGCAGTACTTC. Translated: CASSSVTSLLYEQYF.

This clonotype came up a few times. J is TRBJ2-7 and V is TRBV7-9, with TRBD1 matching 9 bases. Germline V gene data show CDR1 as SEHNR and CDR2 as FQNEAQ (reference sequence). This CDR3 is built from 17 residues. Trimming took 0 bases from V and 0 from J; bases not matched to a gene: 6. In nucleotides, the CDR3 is TGTGCCAGCAGCTTAGCCGGAGGACAGGGGAGCTCCTACGAGCAGTACTTC. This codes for CASSLAGGQGSSYEQYF.

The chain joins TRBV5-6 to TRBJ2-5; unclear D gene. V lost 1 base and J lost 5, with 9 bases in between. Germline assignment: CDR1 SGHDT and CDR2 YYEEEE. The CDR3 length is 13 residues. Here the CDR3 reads CASSLISLETQYF. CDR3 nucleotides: TGTGCCAGCAGCTTGATTTCTTTGGAGACCCAGTACTTC.

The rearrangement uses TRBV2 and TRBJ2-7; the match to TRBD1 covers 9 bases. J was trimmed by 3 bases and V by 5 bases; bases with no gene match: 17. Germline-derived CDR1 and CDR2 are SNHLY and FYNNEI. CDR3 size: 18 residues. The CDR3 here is CASSPGTGPEGRYYEQYF. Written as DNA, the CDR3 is TGTGCCAGCAGTCCCGGGACAGGGCCCGAAGGTCGATACTACGAGCAGTACTTC.

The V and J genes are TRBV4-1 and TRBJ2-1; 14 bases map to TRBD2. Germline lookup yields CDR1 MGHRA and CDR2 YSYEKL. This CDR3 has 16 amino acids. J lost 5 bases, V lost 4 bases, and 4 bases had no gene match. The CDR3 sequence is CASSRSTSGGDNEQFF. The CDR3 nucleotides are TGCGCCAGCAGCCGATCGACTAGCGGGGGGGACAATGAGCAGTTCTTC.

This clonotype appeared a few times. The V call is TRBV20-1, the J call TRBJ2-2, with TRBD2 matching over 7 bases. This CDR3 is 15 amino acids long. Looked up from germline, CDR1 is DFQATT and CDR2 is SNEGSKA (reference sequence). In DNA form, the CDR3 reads TGCAGGGAGTATGGGGGAGGGCCGGGCACCGGGGAGCTGTTTTTT. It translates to CREYGGGPGTGELFF.

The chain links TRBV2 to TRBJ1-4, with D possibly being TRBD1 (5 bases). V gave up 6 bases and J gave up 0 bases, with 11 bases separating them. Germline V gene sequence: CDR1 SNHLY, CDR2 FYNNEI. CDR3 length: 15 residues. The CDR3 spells CASRDQGTTNEKLFF. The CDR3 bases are TGTGCCAGCAGGGACCAGGGAACAACTAATGAAAAACTGTTTTTT.